This is a list of T cell receptor beta chains from one sample in a study of CD8+ T cells in alopecia areata. Assay used: immunoSEQ multiplex PCR; TCRdb lists only in-frame clones, some missing. The table records under 65,000 clones, around 47% of them present only once. Sequenced material: NKG2D-low CD8+ T cells sorted from blood. These receptors all stem from a human donor with alopecia areata. Both conserved end residues are part of each CDR3.

v_call,j_call,cdr3_length,cdr3_aa
TRBV29-1,TRBJ2-7,13,CSYRGGDTYEQYF
TRBV10-3,TRBJ2-7,15,CAISEKTGATYEQYF
TRBV15,TRBJ2-7,15,CATSRDRGRAYEQYF
TRBV9,TRBJ1-2,14,CASSSQGDYYGYTF
TRBV7-2,TRBJ2-5,15,CASNDPGGAGETQYF
TRBV7-2,TRBJ2-7,17,CASGPTTPSRGSLEQYF
TRBV5-1,TRBJ2-7,13,CASSFTRDYEQYF
TRBV7-3,TRBJ2-3,14,CASSPRLRTDTQYF
TRBV4-3,TRBJ2-1,17,CASSQGSGSRIFNEQFF
TRBV5-6,TRBJ2-3,15,CASSFVGQSTDTQYF
TRBV7-3,TRBJ2-7,11,CASSIGSEQYF
TRBV27,TRBJ2-2,11,CATANTGELFF
TRBV11-2,TRBJ2-7,16,CASSPPRTGSAYEQYF
TRBV29-1,TRBJ2-1,17,CSVEDPGTSGRANEQFF
TRBV13,TRBJ2-3,18,CASSSRGGGGPPTDTQYF
TRBV7-3,TRBJ2-3,18,CASSLLPTAGRMGDTQYF
TRBV4-3,TRBJ2-1,16,CASSQDLAGGRDEQFF
TRBV4-3,TRBJ2-5,12,CASSQDGQTQYF
TRBV29-1,TRBJ1-2,11,CSVVSVYGYTF
TRBV23-1,TRBJ2-7,17,CASSQSPDIANSYEQYF
TRBV7-2,TRBJ2-2,14,CASSLVERARELFF
TRBV29-1,TRBJ1-1,14,CSVERDGGGTEAFF
TRBV5-6,TRBJ2-7,13,CASSLGGRHEQYF
TRBV6-4,TRBJ2-7,14,CASSYGRKPYEQYF
TRBV7-9,TRBJ2-7,17,CASSSRQGSWLLREQYF
TRBV27,TRBJ2-7,13,CASSLGREFEQYF
TRBV7-9,TRBJ2-7,14,CASSLDSEPYEQYF
TRBV7-9,TRBJ2-1,13,CASSSGMEWEQFF
TRBV13,TRBJ1-6,16,CASSPKGTGWRSPLHF
TRBV10-2,TRBJ2-3,13,CASRSGQGDTQYF
TRBV9,TRBJ2-5,15,CASSVTSGGQETQYF
TRBV29-1,TRBJ1-1,13,CSVQPGGNTEAFF
TRBV7-6,TRBJ1-1,15,CASSLTDRTNTEAFF
TRBV5-1,TRBJ2-7,14,CASSLEGSTYEQYF
TRBV6-5,TRBJ2-5,13,CASRPTGVETQYF
TRBV10-3,TRBJ1-3,15,CAISEGPGGADTIYF
TRBV6-4,TRBJ2-3,15,CASSGTGAAADTQYF
TRBV23-1,TRBJ1-6,14,CASSLQGYNSPLHF
TRBV28,TRBJ2-1,15,CASSQWTGRDNEQFF
TRBV7-9,TRBJ1-1,15,CASSASGTENTEAFF
TRBV29-1,TRBJ1-1,11,CSGQGDTEAFF
TRBV15,TRBJ2-1,12,CATSRVGNEQFF
TRBV29-1,-,15,CSVEVGLAGVYEQYF
TRBV6-6,TRBJ2-7,14,CASTTGGGDHEQYF
TRBV10-3,TRBJ2-7,15,CAISRPGQESYEQYF